This T cell receptor (beta chain) derives from a study of blood T cell repertoires in COVID-19. Sequencing used immunoSEQ multiplex PCR; TCRdb keeps in-frame clones, though not all of them. The profile shows roughly 230,000 clones, around 80% of them singletons. There are 17 residues in the CDR3. After removal of 3 bases from V and 4 bases from J, the junction contained 10 bases not matched to a gene. In germline, CDR1 is LGHNT, CDR2 FRNRAP. This clonotype originated in a man aged 40-49 years with active or convalescent COVID-19. The chain has TRBV12-5 and TRBJ1-1, with 11 nucleotides matching TRBD1. Source material: peripheral blood. The CDR3 loop is CASGLVPGQGVGTEAFF. DNA of the CDR3: TGTGCTAGTGGTTTAGTCCCGGGACAGGGGGTAGGCACTGAAGCTTTCTTT.